This record looks at one T cell receptor beta chain sequence and its context. Its antigen remains unidentified. The record originates from a study of graft-versus-host responses after intestinal transplantation. The table came from immunoSEQ multiplex PCR; TCRdb's copy has only in-frame clones and leaves some out. The data show about 50,000 clones, with roughly 84% seen just once and about 0.43% held by the top ten. CDR3 length equals 15 residues. Germline-derived CDR1 and CDR2 are SGDLS and YYNGEE. The V gene end was trimmed by 4 bases and the J gene end by 5 bases; junction bases not matched to a gene: 8.

This chain joins TRBV9 and TRBJ1-2; 10 nucleotides line up with TRBD1. This material consisted of unstimulated CD4+ T cells sorted from spleen or lymph node cells, taken before transplant. This sequence was found in a human donor who was the organ donor for an intestinal transplant. The chain's CDR3 is CASSRRPGQGYGYTF. Here the CDR3 DNA reads TGTGCCAGCAGCCGCCGTCCGGGACAGGGGTATGGCTACACCTTC.